A single sample gave rise to the 22 T cell receptor beta chains below, sequenced in a study of patients and donors after allogeneic stem cell transplantation (dated by TCRdb to the early 2020s). The library was produced with RT-PCR. Sequenced using a NextSeq 550. TCRdb itself trimmed the public reads at Q25 with fastp, ran MiXCR and retained productive beta chains. Every distinct CDR3 protein forms one entry, paired with its most common genes and DNA. The sample contains over 150,000 distinct CDR3 sequences, less than 45% of them found a single time. Of the sample, around 35% is held by the ten largest clones. Source material: blood, either unsorted or a sorted T cell fraction (not recorded which). The origin of the receptors is a human donor who was either an allogeneic HSCT recipient or a stem cell or donor lymphocyte infusion donor (not recorded which). It is not recorded whose cells these are; they may come from a transplant donor.

V is TRBV12-3 or TRBV12-4 and J is TRBJ1-1; tentatively, D is TRBD1 (5 bases). Trimming took off 6 bases at V and 6 bases at J, with 23 bases between the two ends. The length of the CDR3 is 16 residues. The CDR3 DNA is TGTGCCAGCAGAATCGCCTTTCCAGGGCGAGCCGCTGAAGCTTTCTTT. Its protein is CASRIAFPGRAAEAFF.

J is TRBJ1-3 and V is TRBV7-9, with 7 bases lining up with TRBD1. The CDR3 runs 15 residues. Germline assignment: CDR1 SEHNR and CDR2 FQNEAQ (reference sequence). J gave up 4 bases and V 6 bases, and 9 bases lay outside the gene matches. The CDR3 nucleotides read TGTGCCAGCAGTCTTGACAGGGTTGGAGGAAACACCATATATTTT. This sequence encodes CASSLDRVGGNTIYF.

The chain is built from TRBV12-3 or TRBV12-4 and TRBJ2-7; TRBD2 matches at 10 bases. The length of the CDR3 is 13 residues. V lost 10 bases to trimming and J lost 1 base; unmatched junction nucleotides: 4. In DNA, the CDR3 is TGTGCCACCGGACTAGCGGATTCCTACGAGCAGTACTTC. It encodes CATGLADSYEQYF.

The chain carries TRBV10-3 and TRBJ1-2; D might be TRBD1 (6 bases). V was shortened by 2 bases and J by 2 bases, with 9 bases between the two germline ends. CDR1 and CDR2 from the germline V gene are ENHRY and SYGVKD. This CDR3 region has 14 residues. The CDR3 DNA reads as TGTGCCATCAGTGAGGGAACAGGGAACTATGGCTACACCTTC. This encodes CAISEGTGNYGYTF.

This clonotype was counted between two and nine times. The chain carries TRBV6-1 and TRBJ1-2, with D unclear. The CDR3 extends over 14 amino acids. Trimming pared 1 base from V and 0 bases from J, leaving 6 bases between. The V gene's germline CDR1 is MNHNS and CDR2 SASEGT. The CDR3 is CASSEVPANYGYTF. In DNA form, the CDR3 reads TGTGCCAGCAGTGAAGTGCCAGCTAACTATGGCTACACCTTC.

The V gene is TRBV6-5, the J gene TRBJ1-2; unclear D gene. V lost 5 bases, J lost 5 bases, and 12 bases lay in between. Germline loops: CDR1 MNHEY, CDR2 SVGAGI. The CDR3 is 13 amino acids. The CDR3 here is CASSLSVGYGYTF. In nucleotides, the CDR3 is TGTGCCAGCAGTCTCTCGGTGGGGTATGGCTACACCTTC.

The V gene is TRBV27, the J gene TRBJ1-1; D perhaps matches TRBD1 (5 bases). The V gene's germline CDR1 is MNHEY and CDR2 SMNVEV (reference sequence). The CDR3 consists of 13 residues. Trimming took off 6 bases at V and 4 bases at J, with 12 bases between the two ends. The chain's CDR3 is CASRLATATEAFF. The CDR3 DNA reads as TGTGCCAGCAGGCTAGCGACAGCCACTGAAGCTTTCTTT.

This clonotype occurred a few times. V gene TRBV2 combines with J gene TRBJ2-1; D tentatively fits TRBD1 or TRBD2 (5 bases each). The CDR3 runs to 13 residues. Trimming left V 7 bases short and J 6 bases short, with 13 bases between. Germline assignment: CDR1 SNHLY and CDR2 FYNNEI. CDR3 bases: TGTGCCAGCACCTACCGGGACGGCAATGAGCAGTTCTTC. Its translation is CASTYRDGNEQFF.

The chain links TRBV5-1 to TRBJ2-6; TRBD1 is a possible D gene (6 bases). V gave up 2 bases and J gave up 0 bases, with 12 bases separating them. This CDR3 is built from 17 residues. Germline V gene data show CDR1 as SGHRS and CDR2 as YFSETQ. Here the CDR3 reads CASSFTGSSSGANVLTF. The CDR3, as DNA: TGCGCCAGCAGCTTCACAGGGTCTAGCTCTGGGGCCAACGTCCTGACTTTC. Full variable domain (outside the CDR3, taken from reference TRBV5-1 and TRBJ2-6): KAGVTQTPRYLIKTRGQQVTLSCSPISGHRSVSWYQQTPGQGLQFLFEYFSETQRNKGNFPGRFSGRQFSNSRSEMNVSTLELGDSALYLCASSFTGSSSGANVLTFGAGSRLTVL.

The CDR3 DNA follows: TGTGCCAGTAGTGGGGGGACACTCATCGACAATCAGCCCCAGCATTTT. Protein sequence: CASSGGTLIDNQPQHF. The chain is built from TRBV19 and TRBJ1-5; tentative D call: TRBD1 (6 bases). The CDR3 is made up of 16 amino acids. Trimming left V 5 bases short and J 3 bases short, with 17 bases between. The germline gives CDR1 LNHDA, CDR2 SQIVND (reference sequence).

The rearrangement links TRBV4-3 to TRBJ1-2; D perhaps matches TRBD1 (5 bases). V lost 1 base and J 1 base, leaving 10 bases between the germline ends. Germline CDR1 LGHNA, CDR2 YSLEER. This CDR3 is built from 15 residues. The CDR3 DNA is TGCGCCAGCAGCCAAGGGGGCAGTTTTAACTATGGCTACACCTTC. Encoded protein: CASSQGGSFNYGYTF.

The chain links TRBV2 to TRBJ1-1; D gene ambiguous. CDR3 length: 15 residues. Germline V gene sequence: CDR1 SNHLY, CDR2 FYNNEI. Trimming left V 4 bases short and J 1 base short, with 13 bases between. CDR3: CASSARPGQNTEAFF. CDR3 DNA sequence: TGTGCCAGCAGTGCGCGGCCGGGTCAGAACACTGAAGCTTTCTTT.

This chain links TRBV28 with TRBJ1-5; D gene ambiguous. V dropped 3 bases and J dropped 1 base, with 7 bases sitting between them. The CDR3 extends over 14 amino acids. From germline, CDR1 is MDHEN and CDR2 SYDVKM. The CDR3 DNA is TGTGCCAGCAGTTTCGGGCCGAGCAATCAGCCCCAGCATTTT. Protein product: CASSFGPSNQPQHF.

The V and J genes are TRBV28 and TRBJ1-2; possible D gene TRBD1, 6 bases. The CDR3 covers 12 residues. V was shortened by 4 bases and J by 8 bases, with 11 bases between the two germline ends. CDR1 and CDR2 from the germline V gene are MDHEN and SYDVKM. CDR3 DNA sequence: TGTGCCAGCAGTTCCGGGACATGGGGCTACACCTTC. Encoded protein: CASSSGTWGYTF.

The table lists this clonotype with a few counts. V and J are TRBV7-2 and TRBJ1-5, with a possible D match to TRBD1 (5 bases). Per the germline V gene, CDR1 is SGHTA and CDR2 is FQGNSA. This CDR3 has 11 amino acids. Trimming pared 5 bases from V and 9 bases from J, leaving 8 bases between. Written as DNA, the CDR3 is TGTGCCAGCAGCCCGGGGGGGCCCCAGCATTTT. It yields the protein CASSPGGPQHF.

The chain has TRBV7-2 and TRBJ2-1; 10 bases map to TRBD2. The CDR3 is 17 amino acids. Germline loops: CDR1 SGHTA, CDR2 FQGNSA. The J segment lost 8 bases and the V segment lost 5 bases, leaving 15 bases of the junction unmatched. CDR3 sequence (DNA): TGTGCCAGCAGCCCGAGGACTAGCGGACACTATGTCGATGAGCAGTTCTTC. It yields the protein CASSPRTSGHYVDEQFF.

The V gene is TRBV4-2, the J gene TRBJ1-2; D not certain. V lost 1 base and J lost 3, with 9 bases in between. This CDR3 is 14 amino acids long. Per the germline V gene, CDR1 is LGHNA and CDR2 is YNFKEQ. The CDR3 region has the DNA TGTGCCAGCAGCCAAGCTGACCGGCACTATGGCTACACCTTC. This sequence encodes CASSQADRHYGYTF.

The chain combines TRBV28 with TRBJ1-2; tentative D call: TRBD1 (6 bases). The V and J ends lost 6 bases and 5 bases respectively, with 16 bases between them. The CDR3 consists of 14 residues. CDR1 is MDHEN, CDR2 SYDVKM, per germline. CDR3 nucleotides: TGTGCCAGCAGACCACAGGGCCCCAAATATGGCTACACCTTC. It translates to CASRPQGPKYGYTF.

This chain connects TRBV5-1 to TRBJ1-1; the D is unclear. The CDR3 runs to 15 residues. Trimming pared 6 bases from V and 1 base from J, leaving 16 bases between. CDR1 is SGHRS, CDR2 YFSETQ, per germline. The CDR3 here is CASTRGPTRNTEAFF. The CDR3 coding sequence is TGCGCCAGCACCCGAGGACCGACCCGGAACACTGAAGCTTTCTTT. The entire variable domain, with the rest obtained from reference TRBV5-1 and TRBJ1-1, is as follows: KAGVTQTPRYLIKTRGQQVTLSCSPISGHRSVSWYQQTPGQGLQFLFEYFSETQRNKGNFPGRFSGRQFSNSRSEMNVSTLELGDSALYLCASTRGPTRNTEAFFGQGTRLTVV.

This clonotype was observed a handful of times. V gene TRBV5-1 combines with J gene TRBJ1-1, with D uncertain. The germline CDR1 and CDR2 sequences are SGHRS and YFSETQ. The CDR3 consists of 16 residues. Trimming cost V 2 bases and J 0 bases, with 14 bases left between them. The CDR3 region has the DNA TGCGCCAGCAGCTTAGGAGGCGGTCCCATGAACACTGAAGCTTTCTTT. Amino acid sequence: CASSLGGGPMNTEAFF.

J is TRBJ1-2 and V is TRBV29-1; D not resolved. V was pared by 2 bases and J by 8 bases, with 9 bases between. CDR3 size: 11 residues. Germline CDR1 is SQVTM and CDR2 is ANQGSEA. CDR3 DNA sequence: TGCAGCGTTGAAAACTCGAAAGGCTACACCTTC. It encodes CSVENSKGYTF.

The DNA for the CDR3 is TGTGCCAGCAGATTAACCCCCCTAGCAGGGGAACCCGACGAGCAGTACTTC. This sequence encodes CASRLTPLAGEPDEQYF. This chain uses TRBV27 with TRBJ2-7, with D tentatively TRBD1 (6 bases). V was trimmed by 6 bases and J by 5 bases, leaving 26 bases between them. This CDR3 is built from 17 residues. Germline CDR1 reads MNHEY; CDR2 reads SMNVEV (reference sequence).